Each of the 22 T cell receptor beta chains below was sequenced from the same sample in a study of blood T cell repertoires in COVID-19. Using immunoSEQ multiplex PCR, the repertoire was profiled, and TCRdb retains in-frame clones only, with some absent. The data show 350,000 or so clones, more than 70% seen once. The sequencing sample was made of PBMCs or T cells enriched from blood (not recorded which). All receptors come from a woman in her twenties or thirties who had been exposed to COVID-19.

This clone was seen a few times. CDR3 coding DNA: TGTGCCAGCAGCGTAGACCTCGGGGGGTACGAGCAGTACTTC. It codes for CASSVDLGGYEQYF. This chain connects TRBV9 to TRBJ2-7, with 7 bases matching TRBD2. The CDR3 extends over 14 amino acids. V was pared by 0 bases and J by 4 bases, with 4 bases of the junction left unmatched. CDR1 is SGDLS, CDR2 YYNGEE, per germline.

The rearrangement uses TRBV5-4 and TRBJ2-5, with 13 bases lining up with TRBD2. The V segment lost 3 bases and the J segment 2 bases; nucleotides outside the gene matches: 4. In germline, CDR1 is SGHNT, CDR2 YYREEE (reference sequence). The CDR3 consists of 16 residues. This CDR3 is CASSSGLAGAQETQYF. DNA for the CDR3: TGTGCCAGCAGCTCAGGACTAGCGGGAGCTCAAGAGACCCAGTACTTC.

The chain combines TRBV28 with TRBJ1-6; D gene ambiguous. This CDR3 comprises 15 residues. CDR1 is MDHEN, CDR2 SYDVKM, per germline. Deletions cut 7 bases from V and 8 bases from J, with 18 bases between. The CDR3 coding sequence is TGTGCCAGCACCGAGGCTCCCGCCGCGGATTCACCCCTCCACTTT. It translates to CASTEAPAADSPLHF.

The chain carries TRBV3-1 (or the pseudogene TRBV3-2) and TRBJ2-3; the D gene is possibly TRBD2 (5 bases). CDR1 is LGHDT, CDR2 YNNKEL, per germline (reference sequence). The CDR3 covers 14 residues. V lost 0 bases, J lost 12 bases, and 16 bases lay in between. CDR3 DNA: TGTGCCAGCAGCCAAGATGAGCTAGCTGATTTCCAGTATTTT. It is translated as CASSQDELADFQYF.

The chain employs TRBV13 and TRBJ1-2, with D uncertain. The CDR3 runs to 14 residues. V dropped 0 bases and J dropped 5 bases, with 10 bases sitting between them. Germline values: CDR1 PRHDT, CDR2 FYEKMQ (reference sequence). The CDR3: CASSLGEREYGYTF. Written as DNA, the CDR3 is TGTGCCAGCAGCTTAGGCGAGAGGGAGTATGGCTACACCTTC.

This chain uses TRBV5-1 with TRBJ2-1; 8 nucleotides agree with TRBD1. The V gene end was trimmed by 4 bases and the J gene end by 9 bases; junction bases not matched to a gene: 12. The CDR3 loop spans 15 amino acids. Germline V gives CDR1 SGHRS, CDR2 YFSETQ. The chain's CDR3 is CASSPSVGTGGEQFF. CDR3 nucleotides: TGCGCCAGCAGCCCATCAGTGGGGACAGGAGGTGAGCAGTTCTTC.

The chain carries TRBV11-2 and TRBJ1-6; D may be TRBD1 (6 bases). The V gene lost 1 base and the J gene lost 9 bases, with 13 bases spanning the gap. This CDR3 spans 15 amino acids. CDR1 and CDR2 (germline): SGHAT, FQNNGV. In DNA, the CDR3 is TGTGCCAGCAGCTTAGCGGGCAGGGGTGGTTCACCCCTCCACTTT. It translates to CASSLAGRGGSPLHF.

The chain carries TRBV19 and TRBJ1-2; D not resolved. Germline lookup yields CDR1 LNHDA and CDR2 SQIVND (reference sequence). This CDR3 is built from 14 residues. Trimming cost V 3 bases and J 2 bases, with 10 bases left between them. Here the CDR3 reads CASSIPTGNYGYTF. In DNA form, the CDR3 reads TGTGCCAGTAGTATTCCGACGGGGAACTATGGCTACACCTTC.

This sequence joins TRBV28 and TRBJ1-4; no clear D. Germline V gene data show CDR1 as MDHEN and CDR2 as SYDVKM. CDR3 size: 13 residues. Trimming cost V 6 bases and J 0 bases, with 5 bases left between them. The CDR3 DNA sequence: TGTGCCAGCAGCGGTGCAACTAATGAAAAACTGTTTTTT. This codes for CASSGATNEKLFF.

This clone was found a few times. In the same sample, other DNA sequences code for this CDR3. The rearrangement uses TRBV10-3 and TRBJ1-5; D is undetermined. The length of the CDR3 is 14 residues. V was trimmed by 0 bases and J by 2 bases, leaving 5 bases between them. The germline V gene has CDR1 ENHRY and CDR2 SYGVKD. CDR3 sequence reads: CAISESGGNQPQHF. The CDR3 coding sequence is TGTGCCATCAGTGAGTCCGGGGGCAATCAGCCCCAGCATTTT.

The chain uses TRBV7-7 and TRBJ2-1; tentative D call: TRBD1 (6 bases). The ends were cut back, 5 bases at V and 2 bases at J, with 13 bases in the middle. Per the germline V gene, CDR1 is SSHAT and CDR2 is FNYEAQ (reference sequence). This CDR3 region has 15 residues. Written as DNA, the CDR3 is TGTGCCAGCAGCGAGGACAGCGTAACCTACAATGAGCAGTTCTTC. Its protein is CASSEDSVTYNEQFF.

The chain couples TRBV7-3 to TRBJ2-1; D unresolved. The length of the CDR3 is 15 residues. The germline gives CDR1 SGHTA, CDR2 FQGTGA. The V gene lost 1 base and the J gene lost 4 bases, with 11 bases spanning the gap. The CDR3 DNA reads as TGTGCCAGCAGCTTAATGTGGGCGAGTTACAATGAGCAGTTCTTC. It encodes CASSLMWASYNEQFF.

The V gene is TRBV29-1, the J gene TRBJ1-1; D is ambiguous. CDR1 and CDR2 (germline): SQVTM, ANQGSEA. The germline V and J ends were trimmed by 3 bases and 9 bases, with 8 bases remaining between them. CDR3 length: 10 residues. This CDR3 is CSVDSGKAFF. For the CDR3, the DNA is TGCAGCGTTGACTCAGGTAAAGCTTTCTTT.

This clone has a single count. The gene calls are TRBV6-5 and TRBJ1-5; D is undetermined. Looked up from germline, CDR1 is MNHEY and CDR2 is SVGAGI. Trimming left V 6 bases short and J 0 bases short, with 6 bases between. This CDR3 has 13 amino acids. The CDR3 region is CASRRDSNQPQHF. In DNA form, the CDR3 reads TGTGCCAGCAGGAGGGATAGCAATCAGCCCCAGCATTTT.

CDR3: CASSLTQGEIYEQYF. As DNA, the CDR3 is TGTGCCAGCAGCTTAACACAGGGGGAAATCTACGAGCAGTACTTC. This rearrangement joins TRBV11-2 to TRBJ2-7, with 8 bases aligning to TRBD1. J lost 3 bases, V lost 2 bases, and 6 bases had no gene match. Germline V gene lookup returns CDR1 SGHAT and CDR2 FQNNGV. The CDR3 is 15 amino acids.

This clone was observed a single time. This chain links TRBV28 with TRBJ1-3, with D possibly being TRBD1 (6 bases). The CDR3 loop spans 17 amino acids. Germline CDR1 reads MDHEN; CDR2 reads SYDVKM. V was trimmed by 1 base and J by 0 bases, leaving 13 bases between them. CDR3 DNA sequence: TGTGCCAGCAGTTTATCCCTCAGGGGCCACTCTGGAAACACCATATATTTT. Translating gives CASSLSLRGHSGNTIYF.

The chain links TRBV28 to TRBJ1-5; no clear D. Germline CDR1 reads MDHEN; CDR2 reads SYDVKM. V lost 5 bases, J lost 10 bases, and 9 bases lay in between. The CDR3 runs 11 residues. In DNA form, the CDR3 reads TGTGCCAGCAGTCCAGACATACCCCAGCATTTT. Translation gives CASSPDIPQHF.

This clone was observed a single time. The rearrangement joins TRBV28 to TRBJ2-7, with 10 bases identical to TRBD2. Germline trimming cut 6 bases from V and 1 base from J; bases unmatched to any gene: 9. CDR1 is MDHEN, CDR2 SYDVKM, per germline. This CDR3 comprises 16 residues. The CDR3 is CASSPLAGEVSYEQYF. Here the CDR3 DNA reads TGTGCCAGCAGCCCGCTAGCGGGAGAAGTGTCCTACGAGCAGTACTTC.

V is TRBV12-5 and J is TRBJ2-7; tentatively, D is TRBD2 (6 bases). The CDR3 is made up of 15 amino acids. V was cut by 0 bases and J by 5 bases, with 14 bases left in between. The germline CDR1 and CDR2 sequences are LGHNT and FRNRAP. The CDR3 reads CASGLVREYSNEQYF. DNA of the CDR3: TGTGCTAGTGGTTTGGTCCGGGAGTATAGTAACGAGCAGTACTTC.

This clone was observed once. The rearrangement links TRBV27 to TRBJ2-7; 11 nucleotides match TRBD2. The V gene end was trimmed by 4 bases and the J gene end by 6 bases; junction bases not matched to a gene: 8. The CDR3 spans 15 residues. The germline gives CDR1 MNHEY, CDR2 SMNVEV (reference sequence). CDR3 sequence reads: CASSSVAGGRVEQYF. The CDR3 DNA follows: TGTGCCAGCAGTTCTGTAGCGGGAGGGCGCGTCGAGCAGTACTTC.

The chain links TRBV5-1 to TRBJ2-7; 7 bases are shared with TRBD1. In germline, CDR1 is SGHRS, CDR2 YFSETQ. This CDR3 comprises 18 residues. With V trimmed by 0 bases and J by 5 bases, 17 bases remained unmatched. The CDR3: CASSLVWNTGDPSHEQYF. The CDR3 DNA reads as TGCGCCAGCAGCTTGGTGTGGAATACAGGGGATCCCTCTCACGAGCAGTACTTC. Based on the CDR3 plus reference TRBV5-1 and TRBJ2-7, the full variable domain is KAGVTQTPRYLIKTRGQQVTLSCSPISGHRSVSWYQQTPGQGLQFLFEYFSETQRNKGNFPGRFSGRQFSNSRSEMNVSTLELGDSALYLCASSLVWNTGDPSHEQYFGPGTRLTVT.

The chain links TRBV7-9 to TRBJ1-2; D uncertain. V was pared by 5 bases and J by 7 bases, with 11 bases between. This CDR3 spans 12 amino acids. Germline CDR1 is SEHNR and CDR2 is FQNEAQ (reference sequence). DNA for the CDR3: TGTGCCAGCAGCGAACGACAAGGTGGCTACACCTTC. Protein sequence: CASSERQGGYTF.